This T cell receptor beta chain was captured in a study of blood T cell repertoires in COVID-19. About the study: Sources were T cells, B-cell-depleted T cells, or PBMCs; the material itself was cDNA or gDNA.

Assay: immunoSEQ multiplex PCR; the TCRdb copy retains only in-frame clones and omits some. The table lists approximately 120,000 clones, approximately 90% of them singletons. This sequence was found in a human donor in a cohort sampled during active COVID-19. Material for sequencing was peripheral blood.

The CDR3 bases are TGTGCCAGCAGACGACAGGGGGTAAACGAGCAGTACTTC. Translated, it gives CASRRQGVNEQYF. The chain recombines TRBV2 with TRBJ2-7, with 9 bases identical to TRBD1. The CDR3 spans 13 residues. J lost 5 bases, V lost 6 bases, and 5 bases had no gene match. Germline-derived CDR1 and CDR2 are SNHLY and FYNNEI.